This T cell receptor beta chain comes out of a study of response to subunit inactivated influenza vaccine. TCRdb processed the RT-PCR reads anew with MiXCR; each CDR3 protein has one entry. The repertoire holds 550,000 to 600,000 distinct CDR3 sequences, with 12% as singletons. Study-wide findings and caveats: The study's authors posited that every seasonal influenza vaccination enlists few new T cells.

As regards this clonotype: Its antigen remains unidentified.

This CDR3 is built from 14 residues. The germline gives CDR1 LGHNA, CDR2 YNFKEQ. The V gene lost 4 bases and the J gene lost 7 bases, with 13 bases spanning the gap. The starting material was PBMCs from blood, obtained on the day of vaccination. The sequence was collected from a man aged 50 to 60 who received an inactivated influenza vaccine. The chain has TRBV4-2 and TRBJ1-4; no clear D gene. This chain's CDR3 is CASSLGMGSEKLFF. CDR3 nucleotide sequence: TGTGCCAGCAGCCTCGGGATGGGGAGTGAAAAACTGTTTTTT.